This TCR beta chain was profiled in a study of blood T cell repertoires in COVID-19. Study overall: Whether acute or convalescent, the COVID-19 samples came from the United States, Italy and Spain. T cells, B-cell-depleted T cells, or PBMCs supplied cDNA or gDNA.

CDR1 is SGHAT, CDR2 FQNNGV, per germline. The CDR3 is 11 amino acids. V lost 5 bases, J lost 10 bases, and 11 bases lay in between. The repertoire was sequenced with immunoSEQ multiplex PCR; TCRdb's copy has only in-frame clones and lacks some. The data contain about 34,000 clones, approximately 80% of them singletons. The chain joins TRBV11-2 to TRBJ2-5; D not resolved. The origin of this receptor is a woman aged 70-85 years with acute or convalescent COVID-19. The sequenced sample consisted of peripheral blood. The CDR3 DNA sequence: TGTGCCAGCAGCCGGTCTCTTATCCAGTACTTC. Translating it yields CASSRSLIQYF.